These 15 T cell receptor beta chains were sequenced from one sample in a study of blood T cell repertoires in COVID-19. Data came from immunoSEQ multiplex PCR; TCRdb stores just in-frame clones and leaves some out. The sample yields around 50,000 clones, more than 75% seen once. Sequencing input: peripheral blood. Receptors originate from a woman over 75 with acute or convalescent COVID-19.

The chain is built from TRBV28 and TRBJ2-7; D not resolved. The CDR3 is made up of 17 amino acids. Germline CDR1 and CDR2: MDHEN and SYDVKM. Trimming shortened V by 4 bases and J by 5 bases, and 24 bases separated the two germline ends. The CDR3 region has the DNA TGTGCCAGCAGTTCGCCCTCGACTTACACCTTACCCCACGAGCAGTACTTC. This gives the protein CASSSPSTYTLPHEQYF.

The rearrangement joins TRBV11-3 to TRBJ2-5, with 8 bases aligning to TRBD1. The CDR3 is 14 residues long. The germline V gene has CDR1 SGHNT and CDR2 YENEEA. Trimming removed 5 bases from V and 1 base from J; junction bases left unmatched: 3. CDR3 residues: CASSPTGGQETQYF. CDR3 DNA sequence: TGTGCCAGCAGCCCAACAGGGGGCCAAGAGACCCAGTACTTC. Using reference TRBV11-3 and TRBJ2-5 for the parts outside the CDR3, the full variable domain is EAGVVQSPRYKIIEKKQPVAFWCNPISGHNTLYWYLQNLGQGPELLIRYENEEAVDDSQLPKDRFSAERLKGVDSTLKIQPAELGDSAVYLCASSPTGGQETQYFGPGTRLLVL.

The chain joins TRBV5-1 to TRBJ2-5; weak D call: TRBD2 (5 bases). The CDR3 runs 14 residues. Germline values: CDR1 SGHRS, CDR2 YFSETQ. Trimming cost V 5 bases and J 1 base, with 12 bases left between them. Written as DNA, the CDR3 is TGCGCCAGCAGGGTGCCGGGGTCCCAAGAGACCCAGTACTTC. The encoded protein is CASRVPGSQETQYF.

The rearrangement links TRBV5-8 to TRBJ2-2; no firm D call. The V gene's germline CDR1 is SGHTS and CDR2 YDEGEE. V lost 0 bases and J 6 bases, leaving 12 bases between the germline ends. The length of the CDR3 is 15 residues. The chain's CDR3 is CASSLVSGLAGELFF. The CDR3 bases are TGTGCCAGCAGCTTGGTTTCGGGTTTGGCCGGGGAGCTGTTTTTT.

This chain connects TRBV7-6 to TRBJ2-2; D uncertain. The CDR3 contains 15 residues. CDR1 is SGHVS and CDR2 is FNYEAQ in the germline V gene. V lost 2 bases and J 0 bases, leaving 7 bases between the germline ends. CDR3: CASSLTSANTGELFF. The CDR3 DNA sequence: TGTGCCAGCAGCTTAACTTCCGCGAACACCGGGGAGCTGTTTTTT.

The chain recombines TRBV24-1 with TRBJ1-2, with D tentatively TRBD1 (5 bases). Germline V CDR1 and CDR2: KGHDR, SFDVKD. This CDR3 is 15 amino acids long. Trimming removed 3 bases from V and 3 bases from J, with 13 bases in between. CDR3 sequence reads: CATSDRRGGYYGYTF. CDR3 bases: TGTGCCACCAGTGATCGCCGCGGGGGGTACTATGGCTACACCTTC.

The chain has TRBV15 and TRBJ2-6; 7 nucleotides match TRBD1. The germline gives CDR1 LNHNV, CDR2 YYDKDF (reference sequence). The CDR3 extends over 16 amino acids. J lost 1 base, V lost 3 bases, and 3 bases had no gene match. Written as DNA, the CDR3 is TGTGCCACCAGCAGGACAGGGATTTCTGGGGCCAACGTCCTGACTTTC. Amino acids: CATSRTGISGANVLTF.

This chain uses TRBV7-9 with TRBJ2-4, with no clear D. This CDR3 has 13 amino acids. Germline CDR1 reads SEHNR; CDR2 reads FQNEAQ (reference sequence). Trimming shortened V by 1 base and J by 5 bases, and 6 bases separated the two germline ends. CDR3 amino acids: CASSLVPENIQYF. The CDR3 DNA follows: TGTGCCAGCAGCTTAGTTCCCGAAAACATTCAGTACTTC.

The CDR3 spells CASSFQGFDEKLFF. CDR3 in DNA: TGTGCCAGCAGCTTTCAGGGTTTTGATGAAAAACTGTTTTTT. J is TRBJ1-4 and V is TRBV5-6; D may be TRBD1 (5 bases). CDR3 size: 14 residues. The V and J ends lost 2 bases and 6 bases respectively, with 11 bases between them. Germline V gene sequence: CDR1 SGHDT, CDR2 YYEEEE.

The J gene is TRBJ2-7, the V gene TRBV18; 7 bases match TRBD2. CDR3 length equals 15 residues. Losses at the gene ends were 5 bases for V and 3 bases for J; bases not matched to a gene: 10. Germline CDR1 is KGHSH and CDR2 is LQKENI. DNA for the CDR3: TGTGCCAGCTCAGAAGCTAGCGGCCGGCTCTACGAGCAGTACTTC. Encoded protein: CASSEASGRLYEQYF.

The chain combines TRBV13 with TRBJ2-1, with no clear D. The germline gives CDR1 PRHDT, CDR2 FYEKMQ (reference sequence). CDR3 size: 12 residues. Trimming took off 0 bases at V and 7 bases at J, with 4 bases between the two ends. This CDR3 is CASSLGENEQFF. The CDR3 nucleotides read TGTGCCAGCAGCTTAGGAGAGAATGAGCAGTTCTTC. The variable domain in full, with the rest retrieved from reference TRBV13 and TRBJ2-1, is AAGVIQSPRHLIKEKRETATLKCYPIPRHDTVYWYQQGPGQDPQFLISFYEKMQSDKGSIPDRFSAQQFSDYHSELNMSSLELGDSALYFCASSLGENEQFFGPGTRLTVL.

The chain joins TRBV5-1 to TRBJ1-5; no definite D call. The CDR3 has 15 residues. Trimming took off 0 bases at V and 2 bases at J, with 9 bases between the two ends. Germline assignment: CDR1 SGHRS and CDR2 YFSETQ. The CDR3 reads CASSLDGVGNQPQHF. CDR3 coding DNA: TGCGCCAGCAGCTTGGACGGGGTAGGCAATCAGCCCCAGCATTTT.

The chain employs TRBV28 and TRBJ1-6; D is undetermined. Germline V CDR1 and CDR2: MDHEN, SYDVKM. CDR3 size: 10 residues. Trimming removed 8 bases from V and 8 bases from J, with 4 bases in between. CDR3 sequence reads: CASLDSPLHF. The CDR3 nucleotides are TGTGCCAGCCTAGATTCACCCCTCCACTTT.

This clone has only one observation. The rearrangement links TRBV7-9 to TRBJ2-1, with TRBD2 matching over 8 bases. This CDR3 has 13 residues. V shed 5 bases and J 9 bases; nucleotides not matched to a gene: 6. CDR1 SEHNR and CDR2 FQNEAQ come from the germline V gene (reference sequence). As DNA, the CDR3 is TGTGCCAGCAGCCCTCGAGCGGGGGTTGAGCAGTTCTTC. Residues: CASSPRAGVEQFF.

This clone was detected a few times. The chain employs TRBV6-1 and TRBJ1-3; D ambiguous. V lost 2 bases and J lost 8, with 16 bases in between. In germline, CDR1 is MNHNS, CDR2 SASEGT. The CDR3 is 15 amino acids. CDR3 residues: CASSERARLRDTIYF. For the CDR3, the DNA is TGTGCCAGCAGTGAAAGGGCCAGACTAAGAGACACCATATATTTT.